This T cell receptor (beta chain) was sequenced for a study of OX40 agonist ivuxolimab in advanced cancers. Study-wide findings and caveats: Expanded peripheral T-cell antigen specificity went undetermined.

Remarks on this clone: Its antigen is as yet unknown.

Using immunoSEQ multiplex PCR, the repertoire was profiled, and TCRdb retains in-frame clones only, with some absent. The sample has tens of thousands of clones, 91% seen once. The ends were cut back, 0 bases at V and 2 bases at J, with 0 bases in the middle. Per germline, CDR1 SGDLS and CDR2 YYNGEE. The CDR3 is made up of 12 amino acids. The chain has TRBV9 and TRBJ1-3; D is ambiguous. The specimen was CD4+ or CD8+ T cells sorted from blood, collected in a trial of the OX40 agonist ivuxolimab. The clonotype comes from an adult with an advanced solid tumor such as melanoma, head and neck, liver or kidney cancer. DNA of the CDR3: TGTGCCAGCAGCGTAGCTGGAAACACCATATATTTT. Translated, it gives CASSVAGNTIYF.